This TCR beta chain was recovered during a study of cytomegalovirus exposure and HLA in healthy donors. General study findings and limits: Researchers reportedly found TCR beta sequences accurately predicted most subjects' HLA-A and HLA-B alleles.

CDR1 SGHTA and CDR2 FQGNSA come from the germline V gene. Trimming at V came to 5 bases and at J to 8 bases, leaving 10 bases not matched to a gene. This CDR3 contains 14 residues. The study ran its PCR with 60 Vbeta and 13 Jbeta primers. TCRdb keeps only in-frame clones here, not all; method: immunoSEQ multiplex PCR. The table includes approximately 73,000 clones, roughly 64% detected once. Turning to this clone: Its antigen remains unknown.

The rearrangement uses TRBV7-2 and TRBJ1-2, with 8 bases fitting TRBD1. Sequenced material: PBMCs. This clonotype originated in a man aged 25-40 years in good health and CMV-seropositive. CDR3 protein: CASSGGAGGFGYTF. CDR3 bases: TGTGCCAGCAGCGGGGGCGCAGGGGGCTTCGGCTACACCTTC.